This record covers a single T cell receptor (beta chain). Its target is not known. The PCR ran on 60 Vbeta and 13 Jbeta primers. Original analysis: Unique TCR beta chains totaled some 80 million in a later count, with roughly 12 million of them shared. Sequencing used immunoSEQ multiplex PCR; TCRdb keeps in-frame clones, though not all of them. V and J calls and clone size follow that table, whereas D and trimming were derived from the DNA. Counted here are some 90,000 clones, 80% to 85% occurring once; the ten biggest clones make up roughly 1.4%. The data belong to a study of cytomegalovirus exposure and HLA in healthy donors. Overall study findings and caveats: For cytomegalovirus status, the classifier reportedly gave diagnoses with high specificity and sensitivity. In terms of immune exposure information, only CMV serostatus was available. Presence/absence analysis assumed near-uniform sequencing depth across donors.

Unmatched junction bases numbered 2, after V lost 3 bases and J lost 1 base. Germline assignment: CDR1 SEHNR and CDR2 FQNEAQ (reference sequence). This CDR3 is 15 amino acids long. The source of this sequence is a man between 35 and 55 years old in good health and CMV-seronegative. This chain connects TRBV7-9 to TRBJ2-3; TRBD2 matches at 9 bases. Sequencing input: PBMCs. CDR3 nucleotide sequence: TGTGCCAGCAGCTTGCCTAGCGGGGGCACAGATACGCAGTATTTT. Its protein product is CASSLPSGGTDTQYF.